A single sample gave rise to the 23 T cell receptor beta chains below, sequenced in a study of OX40 agonist ivuxolimab in advanced cancers. Method: immunoSEQ multiplex PCR; TCRdb's copy keeps in-frame clones and lacks some. This sample yields 25,000 to 30,000 clones, of which just under 80% are seen a single time; around 10% belongs to the top ten. The specimen was CD4+ or CD8+ T cells sorted from blood, collected in a trial of the OX40 agonist ivuxolimab. These receptors all stem from an adult with an advanced solid tumor such as melanoma, head and neck, liver or kidney cancer.

The chain uses TRBV19 and TRBJ1-5, with D perhaps TRBD1 (6 bases). The CDR3 contains 15 residues. Germline V gene sequence: CDR1 LNHDA, CDR2 SQIVND (reference sequence). V dropped 1 base and J dropped 3 bases, with 10 bases sitting between them. CDR3 sequence reads: CASSIAGDINQPQHF. The CDR3 nucleotides are TGTGCCAGTAGTATAGCTGGGGACATCAATCAGCCCCAGCATTTT.

This sequence joins TRBV25-1 and TRBJ1-4; D is perhaps TRBD1 (6 bases). CDR1 is MGHDK, CDR2 SYGVNS, per germline. There are 15 residues in the CDR3. Trimming shortened V by 4 bases and J by 12 bases, and 21 bases separated the two germline ends. The CDR3 region is CASSAITGAREELFF. Here the CDR3 DNA reads TGTGCCAGCAGTGCCATCACGGGGGCCCGTGAGGAACTGTTTTTT.

The CDR3 coding sequence is TGTGCCAGCAGCAAAGAACTGGCAGGGACCCCTCAAGAGACCCAGTACTTC. It translates to CASSKELAGTPQETQYF. This chain joins TRBV21-1 and TRBJ2-5. TRBV21-1 is recorded as a pseudogene. The CDR3 has 17 residues.

The rearrangement joins TRBV19 to TRBJ2-3; no firm D call. V was cut by 1 base and J by 3 bases, with 5 bases left in between. CDR1 and CDR2 from the germline V gene are LNHDA and SQIVND (reference sequence). The CDR3 spans 13 residues. DNA for the CDR3: TGTGCCAGTAGTATAGCATCAACAGATACGCAGTATTTT. Amino acids: CASSIASTDTQYF.

V and J are TRBV5-1 and TRBJ2-5; a possible D gene is TRBD1 (5 bases). Per the germline V gene, CDR1 is SGHRS and CDR2 is YFSETQ. Trimming pared 1 base from V and 1 base from J, leaving 11 bases between. This CDR3 has 15 residues. CDR3 DNA: TGCGCCAGCAGCTTGATGGGGCAGACCCAAGAGACCCAGTACTTC. It encodes CASSLMGQTQETQYF.

The chain is built from TRBV19 and TRBJ1-1; no firm D call. Germline V gene data show CDR1 as LNHDA and CDR2 as SQIVND (reference sequence). Trimming cost V 5 bases and J 1 base, with 17 bases left between them. This CDR3 contains 16 residues. The CDR3 nucleotides read TGTGCCAGTAGTTTAGGGTTTGGGCCGGGGAACACTGAAGCTTTCTTT. Its translation is CASSLGFGPGNTEAFF.

The chain recombines TRBV5-8 with TRBJ2-7; a possible D gene is TRBD1 (6 bases). CDR1 and CDR2 from the germline V gene are SGHTS and YDEGEE. This CDR3 has 14 residues. V lost 4 bases, J lost 6 bases, and 17 bases lay in between. CDR3 bases: TGTGCCAGCAGCCACAGGGTGGCTGGGGGCGAGCAGTACTTC. Translated, it gives CASSHRVAGGEQYF.

The V gene is TRBV7-4, the J gene TRBJ2-7; either TRBD1 or TRBD2 may supply D (5 bases each). CDR3 length: 14 residues. V was shortened by 0 bases and J by 3 bases, with 9 bases between the two germline ends. CDR1 and CDR2 (germline): SGHVT, SQSDAQ. The CDR3 region is CASSLAGTVYEQYF. The CDR3 bases are TGTGCCAGCAGCTTAGCGGGGACGGTCTACGAGCAGTACTTC.

This clone has a handful of counts. The chain recombines TRBV5-1 with TRBJ1-4, with D unresolved. V lost 4 bases and J 4 bases, leaving 14 bases between the germline ends. The CDR3 is 15 residues long. CDR1 SGHRS and CDR2 YFSETQ come from the germline V gene. The CDR3 bases are TGCGCCAGCAGCAAGGTAGAGGGATATAATGAAAAACTGTTTTTT. Its protein product is CASSKVEGYNEKLFF.

The V and J genes are TRBV6-5 and TRBJ1-5, with 9 bases lining up with TRBD1. CDR1 is MNHEY, CDR2 SVGAGI, per germline. The J segment lost 3 bases and the V segment lost 5 bases, leaving 5 bases of the junction unmatched. This CDR3 has 15 residues. The DNA of the CDR3 is TGTGCCAGCAGTGCGGGACAGGGCCTCAATCAGCCCCAGCATTTT. This encodes CASSAGQGLNQPQHF.

The chain recombines TRBV5-5 with TRBJ1-2; D gene uncertain. The CDR3 has 16 amino acids. V was shortened by 0 bases and J by 4 bases, with 16 bases between the two germline ends. Germline assignment: CDR1 SGHKS and CDR2 YYEKEE (reference sequence). The chain's CDR3 is CASSLDMVELGYGYTF. CDR3 DNA: TGTGCCAGCAGCTTGGATATGGTGGAATTAGGCTATGGCTACACCTTC.

The chain combines TRBV4-1 with TRBJ2-7; 8 positions match TRBD2. Germline CDR1 reads MGHRA; CDR2 reads YSYEKL. Trimming removed 4 bases from V and 1 base from J; junction bases left unmatched: 3. The CDR3 runs 14 residues. The CDR3 bases are TGCGCCAGCAGCCGGGCGGGGGGTTCCTACGAGCAGTACTTC. Translating gives CASSRAGGSYEQYF.

The chain uses TRBV6-5 and TRBJ2-2; possibly TRBD2 for D (6 bases). V lost 2 bases and J lost 6, with 13 bases in between. There are 15 residues in the CDR3. The germline V gene encodes CDR1 MNHEY and CDR2 SVGAGI. CDR3 coding DNA: TGTGCCAGCAGTTACGCGGCGGGATTGGCCGGGGAGCTGTTTTTT. Protein: CASSYAAGLAGELFF.

V is TRBV7-3 and J is TRBJ2-2; D uncertain. Germline-derived CDR1 and CDR2 are SGHTA and FQGTGA. This CDR3 comprises 12 residues. Trimming cost V 5 bases and J 7 bases, with 8 bases left between them. DNA for the CDR3: TGTGCCAGCAGCCACGGCGGCGGGGAGCTGTTTTTT. Amino acid sequence: CASSHGGGELFF.

The gene calls are TRBV2 and TRBJ1-2; D unclear. CDR3 length: 15 residues. CDR1 is SNHLY, CDR2 FYNNEI, per germline. V was shortened by 3 bases and J by 2 bases, with 13 bases between the two germline ends. The CDR3 sequence is CASSESSGVNYGYTF. The CDR3 DNA follows: TGTGCCAGCAGTGAGTCATCGGGTGTGAACTATGGCTACACCTTC.

The chain's CDR3 is CASSNSGTGARKDGYTF. The CDR3 nucleotides are TGTGCCAGCAGCAATTCAGGGACAGGGGCCCGAAAAGATGGCTACACCTTC. V is TRBV11-2 and J is TRBJ1-2, with 10 bases identical to TRBD1. Per the germline V gene, CDR1 is SGHAT and CDR2 is FQNNGV. Trimming removed 5 bases from V and 6 bases from J; junction bases left unmatched: 15. CDR3 size: 17 residues.

The V call is TRBV5-5, the J call TRBJ1-1; D unclear. Trimming pared 4 bases from V and 0 bases from J, leaving 7 bases between. The length of the CDR3 is 13 residues. The germline gives CDR1 SGHKS, CDR2 YYEKEE (reference sequence). The CDR3 region is CASSQGLNTEAFF. In DNA form, the CDR3 reads TGTGCCAGCAGCCAAGGGCTGAACACTGAAGCTTTCTTT. The full variable domain, its missing parts supplied by reference TRBV5-5 and TRBJ1-1, is DAGVTQSPTHLIKTRGQQVTLRCSPISGHKSVSWYQQVLGQGPQFIFQYYEKEERGRGNFPDRFSARQFPNYSSELNVNALLLGDSALYLCASSQGLNTEAFFGQGTRLTVV.

The rearrangement uses TRBV6-5 and TRBJ2-2; D is possibly TRBD1 (7 bases). The length of the CDR3 is 16 residues. CDR1 and CDR2 (germline): MNHEY, SVGAGI. V was pared by 2 bases and J by 6 bases, with 16 bases between. CDR3 DNA: TGTGCCAGCAGTTACGGCGGGACAGAAGTCGCCGGGGAGCTGTTTTTT. Its protein product is CASSYGGTEVAGELFF.

This clone ranks as medium-sized. This chain joins TRBV7-6 and TRBJ1-4, with D tentatively TRBD1 (6 bases). There are 16 residues in the CDR3. CDR1 and CDR2 (germline): SGHVS, FNYEAQ. Trimming took off 5 bases at V and 0 bases at J, with 13 bases between the two ends. The CDR3: CASSTRTASTNEKLFF. For the CDR3, the DNA is TGTGCCAGCAGCACACGGACAGCCTCAACTAATGAAAAACTGTTTTTT.

V usage is TRBV9 and J usage is TRBJ1-3; 8 positions agree with TRBD1. From germline, CDR1 is SGDLS and CDR2 YYNGEE. V trimming: 3 bases; J trimming: 7 bases; junction bases outside the gene matches: 12. CDR3 length: 16 residues. CDR3 nucleotide sequence: TGTGCCAGCAGCGACAGACAGGGGCACCCGACGAACACCATATATTTT. It yields the protein CASSDRQGHPTNTIYF.

The chain has TRBV19 and TRBJ2-2; no reliable D call. Germline CDR1 reads LNHDA; CDR2 reads SQIVND (reference sequence). Trimming stripped 6 bases from V and 6 bases from J, with 14 bases between. The CDR3 spans 14 residues. The CDR3 DNA follows: TGTGCCAGTAGGCCCGCATCCTTAGCCGGGGAGCTGTTTTTT. Amino acids: CASRPASLAGELFF.

The CDR3 nucleotides are TGTGCCAGCAGCTTAATCTCCTCCGAAAGCACAGATACGCAGTATTTT. Translation: CASSLISSESTDTQYF. This chain connects TRBV5-6 to TRBJ2-3; no reliable D call. The length of the CDR3 is 16 residues. V lost 2 bases and J 0 bases, leaving 13 bases between the germline ends. Germline V gene lookup returns CDR1 SGHDT and CDR2 YYEEEE. The full variable domain, rest sourced from reference TRBV5-6 and TRBJ2-3, is DAGVTQSPTHLIKTRGQQVTLRCSPKSGHDTVSWYQQALGQGPQFIFQYYEEEERQRGNFPDRFSGHQFPNYSSELNVNALLLGDSALYLCASSLISSESTDTQYFGPGTRLTVL.

The V gene is TRBV11-3, the J gene TRBJ2-7; possible D gene TRBD1, 6 bases. This CDR3 region has 14 residues. V lost 2 bases and J 2 bases, leaving 10 bases between the germline ends. Per the germline V gene, CDR1 is SGHNT and CDR2 is YENEEA. The CDR3 nucleotides are TGTGCCAGCAGCTTATTTAACAGGGCCTACGAGCAGTACTTC. Translation: CASSLFNRAYEQYF. Filled out from reference TRBV11-3 and TRBJ2-7, the complete variable domain reads EAGVVQSPRYKIIEKKQPVAFWCNPISGHNTLYWYLQNLGQGPELLIRYENEEAVDDSQLPKDRFSAERLKGVDSTLKIQPAELGDSAVYLCASSLFNRAYEQYFGPGTRLTVT.